This TCR beta chain was retrieved from a study of T cells in localized non-small cell lung cancer. The data were produced by immunoSEQ multiplex PCR, yet TCRdb's version contains in-frame clones alone and is incomplete. This sample has 25,000 to 30,000 clones, with 88% found just once. Notes on this clone: The antigen remains unidentified.

Broader study findings: T cell clonality was highest in uninvolved adjacent lung, above tumor. Without multi-region sequencing, intratumor heterogeneity could not be excluded. Adjacent lung tissue had a median about 60 of the top 100 clones found in the tumor.

Per germline, CDR1 SGHTA and CDR2 FQGNSA. Trimming took 6 bases from V and 6 from J; bases not matched to a gene: 6. The CDR3 runs to 14 residues. The TCR comes from a female donor older than 55 with stage III squamous cell lung carcinoma. The sample in question was peripheral blood, obtained before any cancer treatment. V gene TRBV7-2 combines with J gene TRBJ2-2, with 8 bases matching TRBD2. The DNA for the CDR3 is TGTGCCAGCAGGAAAAGCGGGGGATCCGGGGAGCTGTTTTTT. Its protein is CASRKSGGSGELFF.